This T cell receptor beta chain was captured in a study of T cells in Graves' hyperthyroidism and ophthalmopathy (dated by TCRdb to about 2019). For the study in its entirety: Peripheral blood was collected at initial diagnosis, before any treatment. TCR V-J signatures able to tell the groups apart were searched for in a discovery cohort of 90 to 100 patients, of whom around 43 had Graves' ophthalmopathy and about 60 had stable Graves' hyperthyroidism. Whether ophthalmopathy could be predicted prospectively was tested in an independent validation cohort made up of 18 to 20 hyperthyroidism patients plus 17 patients who later progressed to ophthalmopathy. The 80 to 100 discovery patients were randomly divided into training and test sets at a 7:3 ratio. In over five Graves' hyperthyroidism patients, the study also compared T-cell repertoires from thyroid tissue with T-cell repertoires from blood. Following sampling, methimazole starting at 30 mg daily was given to hyperthyroidism patients, and high-dose intravenous methylprednisolone was given to ophthalmopathy patients. The paper describes TCR Vbeta CDR3 sequencing of 120 to 150 peripheral blood samples, made up of roughly 45 ophthalmopathy patients, roughly 80 hyperthyroidism patients and 17 progressor patients. The full study reports these points: Sample size was not statistically predetermined, and blinding of investigators to group allocation was not performed. A 13 V-J signature model separated ophthalmopathy from stable hyperthyroidism, with 87.88% sensitivity and 81% to 82% specificity in cross-validation and 80%/75% in testing. Blood samples also contained most of the expanded thyroid clonotypes (frequency above 0.001), which suggests that blood repertoires may reflect thyroid immune responses. During validation, the model predicted progression to ophthalmopathy a median of approximately 6 months ahead of onset, with approximately 71% sensitivity and about 75% specificity.

Stable Graves' hyperthyroidism was defined as no progression to ophthalmopathy during 18 months of follow-up. Hyperthyroidism patients were aged 18 to 65 years and newly diagnosed, with disease duration of less than 2 months. Exclusion was applied to patients with uncontrolled infections, other autoimmune diseases, pregnancy or lactation. Diagnoses relied on clinical symptoms, serum thyroxine and TRAb, thyroid ultrasound and orbital computed tomography. PBMCs were isolated from approximately 10 ml of fresh peripheral blood by Ficoll-Paque density gradient centrifugation. Total RNA was extracted with Trizol reagent, and quality was checked on an Agilent 2100 Bioanalyzer. Of note for this clonotype: Its antigen remains undetermined. Germline is not matched at one junction end, which may reflect a read error.

Counted from cysteine to phenylalanine, this CDR3 has 12 amino acids. The CDR3 DNA has 36 bases and is translated from base 1. The TCR beta CDR3 regions were amplified from RNA transcripts. The first round of RT-PCR for the TCR CDR3 was performed with the HTBI primer set and the Qiagen OneStep RT-PCR kit. Libraries were constructed in a second round of multiplex PCR, after which size selection and purification were performed. Libraries were sequenced paired-end with 100 bp reads on an Illumina HiSeq2000. Regarding the original processing steps: SOAPnuke was used to process the raw data, throwing out any read that contained adapters or uncalled bases, had a mean Phred below 15, or lacked an exact constant-primer or identifier match. COPE v1.2.5 was used to merge the high-quality paired reads, and each unique nucleotide sequence was defined as a clonotype. Clonotypes were aligned to IMGT TRBV, TRBD and TRBJ reference segments using MiTCR v1.1. Analysis was restricted to V-J combinations with a frequency above 0.0001, which covered roughly 99% of repertoires. A TCS score was defined as the ratio of F50 (clonal expansion) to E x V (chaos), with BLOSUM62-based TCRdist applied between CDR3 peptides within each V-J. Welch's t-statistics and random forest reduced roughly 530 V-J features to under 15, which were used in a naive Bayes classifier (R e1071). TCRdb itself trimmed the public reads at Q25 with fastp, ran MiXCR and retained productive beta chains. Each CDR3 protein gets just one entry, which takes the most common genes and DNA from the rows behind it. None of the V and J calls come from the authors' own analysis; TCRdb made them. The table for this sample lists about 740,000 distinct CDR3 sequences; around 15% of them were counted only once. Of the sample, roughly a tenth is held by the ten largest clones.

The chain links TRBV12-3 or TRBV12-4 with TRBJ2-3, with the D gene call left open. Source material: blood. The origin of this receptor is a woman aged 18-29 years with Graves' hyperthyroidism. The DNA sequence is as follows: TGTGCCAGCAGGACCCACGGAGATAAGCAGTATTTT. Its product reads: CASRTHGDKQYF.